Each of the 10 T cell receptor beta chains below was sequenced from the same sample in a study of cytomegalovirus exposure and HLA in healthy donors. Amplification used 60 Vbeta primers and 13 Jbeta primers. The protocol was immunoSEQ multiplex PCR, while the TCRdb copy is restricted to in-frame clones and leaves out a portion. The table includes 150,000 or so clones, 75% to 80% detected once. Sequenced material: PBMCs. All receptors derive from a male donor in good health and CMV-seronegative.

The chain uses TRBV7-6 and TRBJ2-2, with D possibly matching TRBD2 (6 bases). Germline assignment: CDR1 SGHVS and CDR2 FNYEAQ. The V and J ends lost 5 bases and 2 bases respectively, with 12 bases between them. This CDR3 has 15 amino acids. The CDR3 reads CASSAGRRNTGELFF. The CDR3 DNA sequence: TGTGCCAGCAGCGCGGGACGCAGAAACACCGGGGAGCTGTTTTTT.

The rearrangement joins TRBV19 to TRBJ2-5, with D possibly matching TRBD1 (6 bases). Germline-derived CDR1 and CDR2 are LNHDA and SQIVND (reference sequence). The V end was cut by 0 bases, the J end by 1 base, with 18 bases between. There are 18 residues in the CDR3. The CDR3 reads CASSIDLPLMGAQETQYF. The CDR3 DNA follows: TGTGCCAGTAGTATAGATCTACCCCTGATGGGGGCCCAAGAGACCCAGTACTTC.

The CDR3 bases are TGTGCCAGCAGCTTAAATCAGGGGGCGTTTCAGCCCCAGCATTTT. It specifies CASSLNQGAFQPQHF. This rearrangement joins TRBV7-2 to TRBJ1-5; 8 nucleotides match TRBD1. V shed 2 bases and J 6 bases; nucleotides not matched to a gene: 6. The CDR3 totals 15 residues. Germline loops: CDR1 SGHTA, CDR2 FQGNSA.

The chain recombines TRBV6-5 with TRBJ1-1; possibly TRBD1 for D (5 bases). CDR1 MNHEY and CDR2 SVGAGI come from the germline V gene. This CDR3 has 12 residues. V dropped 8 bases and J dropped 6 bases, with 13 bases sitting between them. CDR3: CASRSRAAEAFF. In nucleotides, the CDR3 is TGTGCCAGCCGGAGCAGGGCCGCTGAAGCTTTCTTT.

J is TRBJ2-7 and V is TRBV19; TRBD1 agrees at 7 bases. This CDR3 spans 14 amino acids. V shed 6 bases, J shed 3 bases, and the junction held 8 bases outside the gene matches. Germline values: CDR1 LNHDA, CDR2 SQIVND (reference sequence). The CDR3 coding sequence is TGTGCCAGTAGGAACAACAGGGGACGCTACGAGCAGTACTTC. It yields the protein CASRNNRGRYEQYF.

This rearrangement joins TRBV6-4 to TRBJ2-3, with D possibly TRBD1 on 6 matching bases. Trimming removed 5 bases from V and 2 bases from J, with 14 bases in between. The length of the CDR3 is 15 residues. Germline V gene lookup returns CDR1 MRHNA and CDR2 SNTAGT. The CDR3 protein is CASSPRDTDTDTQYF. Written as DNA, the CDR3 is TGTGCCAGCAGTCCCCGGGACACAGACACAGATACGCAGTATTTT.

This clone showed up just once. This chain joins TRBV11-3 and TRBJ1-6; D remains unclear. Between the trimmed V and J ends, which lost 4 bases and 6 bases, there was a span of 10 bases. Per germline, CDR1 SGHNT and CDR2 YENEEA. CDR3 length: 14 amino acids. For the CDR3, the DNA is TGTGCCAGCAGCTCCCTGGGAGCTAATTCACCCCTCCACTTT. Protein sequence: CASSSLGANSPLHF. Combining the CDR3 with reference TRBV11-3 and TRBJ1-6 gives the whole variable domain EAGVVQSPRYKIIEKKQPVAFWCNPISGHNTLYWYLQNLGQGPELLIRYENEEAVDDSQLPKDRFSAERLKGVDSTLKIQPAELGDSAVYLCASSSLGANSPLHFGNGTRLTVT.

The V and J genes are TRBV5-1 and TRBJ2-1, with a tentative D call TRBD2 (5 bases). CDR1 SGHRS and CDR2 YFSETQ come from the germline V gene. V was pared by 4 bases and J by 3 bases, with 20 bases between. This CDR3 comprises 17 residues. The CDR3: CASSLVPSLEVYNEQFF. CDR3 DNA: TGCGCCAGCAGCCTAGTTCCTAGCCTTGAAGTCTACAATGAGCAGTTCTTC. Together with reference TRBV5-1 and TRBJ2-1, the CDR3 gives the full variable domain: KAGVTQTPRYLIKTRGQQVTLSCSPISGHRSVSWYQQTPGQGLQFLFEYFSETQRNKGNFPGRFSGRQFSNSRSEMNVSTLELGDSALYLCASSLVPSLEVYNEQFFGPGTRLTVL.

The V and J genes are TRBV6-5 and TRBJ2-1; 9 bases are a match to TRBD2. This CDR3 is 15 amino acids long. Germline loops: CDR1 MNHEY, CDR2 SVGAGI. V trimming: 6 bases; J trimming: 3 bases; junction bases outside the gene matches: 6. The CDR3 DNA reads TGTGCCAGCAGGATGGGACTAGCATTCTACAATGAGCAGTTCTTC. This encodes CASRMGLAFYNEQFF.

About this clone: The junction departs from germline at one end; a sequencing error may be responsible. This sequence joins TRBV5-1 and TRBJ1-2, with D possibly being TRBD1 (6 bases). Germline values: CDR1 SGHRS, CDR2 YFSETQ. The CDR3 is made up of 15 amino acids. CDR3 residues: CASTEGGTGNYGCTF. In DNA form, the CDR3 reads TGCGCCAGCACCGAGGGGGGGACGGGTAACTATGGCTGCACCTTC.